These T cell receptor beta chains were read from a single sample in a study of technical replicates of blood from several donors. Measured with immunoSEQ multiplex PCR; TCRdb has only the in-frame clones, and not every one. Seen here are approximately 81,000 clones, roughly 95% observed once, and the top ten hold roughly 0.4%. Source material: T cells isolated from PBMCs. These TCRs come from a human donor in good health. Both conserved end residues are part of each CDR3.

13	TRBV28	TRBJ1-5	CASIRRDNQPQHF
17	TRBV11-2	TRBJ1-1	CASSLDLDRVAYTEAFF
15	TRBV7-7	TRBJ2-1	CASSLNGGSYNEQFF
16	TRBV7-9	TRBJ1-1	CASSSHRDREDTEAFF
15	TRBV7-3	TRBJ2-1	CASSSGLAAYNEQFF
13	TRBV4-1	TRBJ1-1	CASSQALDREAFF
19	TRBV7-9	TRBJ2-4	CASSPGYSGRGRAKNIQYF
11	TRBV12-5	TRBJ2-1	CATTPYNEQFF
16	TRBV27	TRBJ2-1	CASSLSPSGRVNEQFF
14	TRBV28	TRBJ1-5	CASLGGSGNQPQHF
14	TRBV7-3	TRBJ2-7	CASSLLAGGSEQYF
14	TRBV9	TRBJ2-7	CASSSGLAGYEQYF
16	TRBV13	TRBJ1-4	CASSLSGGGGNEKLFF
15	TRBV5-6	TRBJ2-1	CASSFGKRLYNEQFF
17	TRBV19	TRBJ2-7	CASSRGGRAGGLYEQYF
16	TRBV2	TRBJ1-3	CASSESGTASGNTIYF
12	TRBV28	TRBJ2-7	CASSWGRYEQYF
14	TRBV4-3	TRBJ2-1	CASSQRLEGNEQFF
19	TRBV21-1	TRBJ2-5	CASSSYPRDRRGTTETQYF
16	TRBV19	TRBJ2-1	CASSITGTSGRSEQFF
18	TRBV28	TRBJ1-3	CASSIPGQGIQAGNTIYF
14	TRBV4-1	TRBJ2-3	CASSPLGGGDTQYF
13	TRBV4-1	TRBJ1-1	CASSQLSNTEAFF
13	TRBV23-1	TRBJ2-7	CASTRGSSYEQYF
15	TRBV18	TRBJ1-3	CASSPQGARGNTIYF